This T cell receptor beta chain was recorded in a study of blood T cell repertoires in COVID-19. Study information: Material from acute and convalescent COVID-19 was sourced from the United States, Italy and Spain. Nucleic acid was either cDNA or gDNA, and it came from T cells, B-cell-depleted T cells, or PBMCs.

CDR1 is LGHNA and CDR2 is YSLEER in the germline V gene. V was clipped by 0 bases and J by 5 bases; unmatched bases: 11. The CDR3 runs to 17 residues. Source study methods: Amplifying reference gene primers gave estimates of nucleated cell counts. Libraries were prepared by immunoSEQ multiplex PCR; TCRdb keeps only in-frame clonotypes and omits some of them. The V and J calls and the clone size are those of that table, but D and trimming were determined from the DNA. The sample consists of 140,000 to 150,000 clones, around 81% of them appearing once. This chain joins TRBV4-3 and TRBJ2-5; TRBD1 agrees at 8 bases. The sequencing input was peripheral blood. This TCR came from a human donor in a cohort sampled during active COVID-19. This CDR3 reads CASSQESYLTGDETQYF. As DNA, the CDR3 is TGCGCCAGCAGCCAAGAAAGCTACCTGACAGGGGACGAGACCCAGTACTTC.